The source of this T cell receptor (beta chain) is a study of PD-1 blockade in classical Hodgkin lymphoma. Points from the study as a whole: Lower baseline TCR diversity was reported for newly diagnosed patients than for healthy donors. Later analyses included only patients treated at least 1 year post-ASCT. Newly diagnosed patients and complete responders had comparable diversity at baseline.

Time point here: cycle 4 day 1 (C4D1), after five to seven weeks of nivolumab. Each patient experienced a relapse that followed autologous stem cell transplantation, and brentuximab vedotin exposure varied. Magnetic negative selection purified CD4+ T cells from thawed PBMCs. The CDR3 is 16 residues long. Trimming took 5 bases from V and 5 from J; bases not matched to a gene: 6. Germline loops: CDR1 LNHDA, CDR2 SQIVND (reference sequence). Sequenced by immunoSEQ multiplex PCR; TCRdb stores in-frame clones only, minus some. The sample includes tens of thousands of clones, about 88% seen only once; the top ten take roughly 0.44%. A word on this clone: The antigen remains undetermined.

The sequence came from a human donor with classical Hodgkin lymphoma. V usage is TRBV19 and J usage is TRBJ2-2; 12 bases agree with TRBD2. The specimen was CD4+ T cells from blood, collected before the fourth cycle of nivolumab. The DNA for the CDR3 is TGTGCCAGTAGTCCACGACTAGCGGGAGTTACCGGGGAGCTGTTTTTT. Its protein is CASSPRLAGVTGELFF.